This entry features one TCR beta chain sequence. The specificity of this receptor is unknown. No much larger clone exists at a distance of one base, and base qualities are not known. In the paper's terms, the treatment or condition label means: 19 received Ad26.COV2.S at low or high dose, single or two shots; about 5 received placebo; per-sample allocation not given. Repertoires of vaccine and placebo recipients were sequenced from samples collected on day 63 after the first injection. In Cohort 1b, about 27 adults aged 18-55 years were enrolled at a single site in Boston, USA, between 29 July and 7 August 2020. As a vaccine, Ad26.COV2.S was a replication-incompetent adenovirus type 26 vector that expressed a prefusion-stabilized SARS-CoV-2 spike protein derived from the original Wuhan strain. V is clipped by 8 bases and J by 10 bases, and the sequence between their germline boundaries is 18 bases long. From the germline V gene, CDR1 is MDHEN and CDR2 is SYDVKM. The CDR3 runs 14 residues from the cysteine to the phenylalanine. CDR3 DNA is the only sequence kept; it has 42 bases, read in frame from the first base.

The immunoSEQ Assay was used to sequence TCRbeta CDR3 regions. After extraction, genomic DNA underwent amplification by bias-controlled multiplex PCR, followed by high-throughput sequencing. Concerning the study's data processing: To quantify the absolute abundance of each unique TCRbeta CDR3 region, sequences were collapsed and filtered. T cell fraction was estimated by normalization of TCRbeta template counts to usable DNA, with usable DNA being measured through amplification of reference genes present in all nucleated cells. Repertoire TCRs were annotated as SARS-CoV-2-specific by exact matching of V gene, CDR3 amino acid sequence and J gene to a known reactive TCR set. MIRA supplied the reference SARS-CoV-2 TCR set, which was filtered for enrichment in COVID-19-positive ImmuneCODE repertoires so that public or cross-reactive TCRs were removed. Based on the MIRA antigens, annotated TCRs were further analysed at the level of specific ORF or position within ORF. Depth was the summed frequency of annotated unique rearrangements, while breadth was defined as annotated unique rearrangements over total unique productive rearrangements. TCR breadth was compared between groups using two-sided Wilcoxon rank-sum tests. TCRdb obtained this table from immuneACCESS and retained in-frame rearrangements with V and J assigned. These tables miss some clones; where compared with another copy, unresolved V genes account for less than half of the shortfall, and the remainder is unexplained. The V and J calls and clone size come from that table; D and trimming were worked out from the DNA. In this sample the table shows 350,000 to 450,000 clones, over 75% of which occur a single time. The ten largest make up around 2% of the sample.

The data were taken from a study of Ad26.COV2.S vaccination and SARS-CoV-2 variants (TCRdb year 2021). Background for the entire study: Donors in the vaccine arm were drawn from COV1001, a multicentre, randomized, double-blind, placebo-controlled phase I-IIa trial testing Ad26.COV2.S in healthy adults. Dosing of Ad26.COV2.S was intramuscular, at either 5x10^10 or 1x10^11 viral particles, delivered as one shot or as two shots spaced 56 days apart. The specificity and breadth of SARS-CoV-2-reactive T cell receptors after Ad26.COV2.S vaccination were assessed by TCRbeta repertoire sequencing. The TCR-sequenced set comprised approximately 32 samples: roughly 19 Ad26.COV2.S vaccine recipients, 5 placebo recipients and 8 SARS-CoV-2 convalescent individuals. Trial participants were randomized into five groups of five, in which low-dose or high-dose Ad26.COV2.S was given once or twice, or placebo was given on both occasions. Investigators did not know the trial group allocation while performing experiments and assessing outcomes.

The paper's findings and limits, for the study overall: Higher spike-specific TCR breadth was observed in Ad26.COV2.S recipients than in placebo recipients (P = 0.0014). Non-spike TCR breadth was comparable between vaccine and placebo recipients, consistent with the vaccine containing only spike. Comparing responses between vaccine doses or regimens was not something the study was powered to do. After vaccination, spike-specific CD8+ and CD4+ T cell responses were reported to show substantial breadth. The authors noted that total T cell responses may have been underestimated by the TCR breadth and depth analyses.

The receptor was isolated from a person between 18 and 59 years old who received the Ad26.COV2.S COVID-19 vaccine or a placebo. The source material was peripheral blood, sampled in a trial of Ad26.COV2.S vaccine versus placebo. The V gene is TRBV28 and the J gene is TRBJ1-6; TRBD1 is a possible D gene, resting on 5 matching bases. The CDR3 region: CASGSPGVRSPLHF. Read as DNA, the sequence is TGTGCCAGCGGCTCCCCGGGGGTGAGGTCACCCCTCCACTTT.